This TCR beta chain was identified during a study of long-term antiretroviral therapy in people with HIV. Survey-level resolution applied to immunoSEQ assay v3.0. The method was immunoSEQ multiplex PCR; TCRdb's version includes in-frame clones alone and lacks a portion of them. The profile covers under 45,000 clones, with around 85% appearing a single time and about 4% taken by the ten largest. This clone has a single count. The V and J ends lost 2 bases and 3 bases respectively, with 13 bases between them. The CDR3 length is 15 residues. Germline CDR1 and CDR2: SGHDN and FVKESK. The chain has TRBV14 and TRBJ1-1; D gene unclear. The clonotype was recovered from a woman aged 45-65 years with HIV. Sample: unsorted PBMCs, taken 1.2 years after starting antiretroviral therapy. The CDR3 loop reads CASSQYVGSHTEAFF. The CDR3 bases are TGTGCCAGCAGCCAATATGTAGGGAGTCACACTGAAGCTTTCTTT.